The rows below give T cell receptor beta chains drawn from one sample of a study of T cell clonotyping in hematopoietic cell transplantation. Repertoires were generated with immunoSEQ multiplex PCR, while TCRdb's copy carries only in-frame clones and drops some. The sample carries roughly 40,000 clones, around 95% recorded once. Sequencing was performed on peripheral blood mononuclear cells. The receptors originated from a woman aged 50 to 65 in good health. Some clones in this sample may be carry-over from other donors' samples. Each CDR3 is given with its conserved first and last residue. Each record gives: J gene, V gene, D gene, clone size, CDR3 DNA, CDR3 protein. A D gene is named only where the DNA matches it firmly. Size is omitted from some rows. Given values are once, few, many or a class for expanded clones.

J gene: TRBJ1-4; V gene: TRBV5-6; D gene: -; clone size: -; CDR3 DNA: TGTGCCAGCAGCTTGCTTCGAGGAGAAAAACTGTTTTTT; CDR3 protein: CASSLLRGEKLFF
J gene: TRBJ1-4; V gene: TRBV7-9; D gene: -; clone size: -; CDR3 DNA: TGTGCCAGCAGCTTACGACAGGCGCAAAATGAAAAACTGTTTTTT; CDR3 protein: CASSLRQAQNEKLFF
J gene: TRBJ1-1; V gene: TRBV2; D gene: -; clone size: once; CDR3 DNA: TGTGCCAGCAGTGAATTACGTGGGCACGAGGGCACTGAAGCTTTCTTT; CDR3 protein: CASSELRGHEGTEAFF
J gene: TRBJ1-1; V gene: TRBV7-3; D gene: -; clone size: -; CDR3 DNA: TGTGCCAGCAGCTTCCAAGGGGGCACTGAAGCTTTCTTT; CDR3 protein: CASSFQGGTEAFF
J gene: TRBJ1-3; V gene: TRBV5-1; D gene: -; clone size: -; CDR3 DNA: TGCGCCAGCAGCTTGGAAACAGGGCGGGGAAACACCATATATTTT; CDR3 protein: CASSLETGRGNTIYF
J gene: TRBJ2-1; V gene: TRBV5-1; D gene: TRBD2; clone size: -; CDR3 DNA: TGCGCCACCGCGGGACTAGCGGGGGGGCCCGAACTGTTCTTC; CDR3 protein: CATAGLAGGPELFF
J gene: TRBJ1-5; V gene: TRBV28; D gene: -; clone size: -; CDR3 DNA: TGTGCCAGCAGTCCCCCCGGGGGTAGCAATCAGCCCCAGCATTTT; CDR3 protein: CASSPPGGSNQPQHF
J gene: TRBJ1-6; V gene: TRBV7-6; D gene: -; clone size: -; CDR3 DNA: TGTGCCAGCAGCTTGGGGCGCAGTACAAATTATAATTCACCCCTCCACTTT; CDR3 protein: CASSLGRSTNYNSPLHF
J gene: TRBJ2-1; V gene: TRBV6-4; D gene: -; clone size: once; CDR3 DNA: TGTGCCAGCAGTGCTCGAGGGGAAGCCAATGAGCAGTTCTTC; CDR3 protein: CASSARGEANEQFF
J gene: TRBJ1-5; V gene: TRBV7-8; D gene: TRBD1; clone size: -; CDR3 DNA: TGTGCCAGCAGACCTCCCGGGACAGATCAGCCCCAGCATTTT; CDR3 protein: CASRPPGTDQPQHF
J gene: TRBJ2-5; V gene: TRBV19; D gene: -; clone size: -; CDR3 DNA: TGTGCCAGTAGTAGGATCCACTCGAACTCGGAGACCCAGTACTTC; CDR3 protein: CASSRIHSNSETQYF
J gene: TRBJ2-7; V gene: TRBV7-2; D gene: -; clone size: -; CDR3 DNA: TGTGCCAGCAGCATGTCACGGGCTCCCGAGCAGTACTTC; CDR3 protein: CASSMSRAPEQYF
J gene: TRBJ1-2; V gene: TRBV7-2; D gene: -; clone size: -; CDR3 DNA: TGTGCCAGCAGCCCTTCCTACAGGGAGAGAGGGAAGAGGAGCTACACCTTC; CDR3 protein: CASSPSYRERGKRSYTF
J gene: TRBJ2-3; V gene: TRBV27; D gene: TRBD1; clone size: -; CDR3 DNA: TGTGCCAGCAGTACGAACCGGGACAGGGACCGGTATTTT; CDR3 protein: CASSTNRDRDRYF
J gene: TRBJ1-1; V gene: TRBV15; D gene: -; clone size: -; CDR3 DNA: TGTGCCACCAGCAGAGATGGGGGCACTGAAGCTTTCTTT; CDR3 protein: CATSRDGGTEAFF
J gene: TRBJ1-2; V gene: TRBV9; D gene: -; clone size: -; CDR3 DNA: TGTGCCAGCAGCGTAGACGGCGGGGGGAACTATGGCTACACCTTC; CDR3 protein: CASSVDGGGNYGYTF
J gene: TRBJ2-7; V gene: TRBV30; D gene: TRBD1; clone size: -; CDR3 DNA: TGTGCCTGGAGACAGGGGTGGGAGCAGTACTTC; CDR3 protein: CAWRQGWEQYF
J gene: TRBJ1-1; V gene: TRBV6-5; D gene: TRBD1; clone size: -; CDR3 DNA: TGTGCCAGCAGTTTTACAGGGGGCGAAGGGAACACTGAAGCTTTCTTT; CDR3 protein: CASSFTGGEGNTEAFF
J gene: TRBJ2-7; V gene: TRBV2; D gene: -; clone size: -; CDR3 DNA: TGTGCCAGCAGTGACAGGGCTTACGAGCAGTACTTC; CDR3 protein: CASSDRAYEQYF
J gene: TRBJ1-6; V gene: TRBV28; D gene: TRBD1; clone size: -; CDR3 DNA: TGTGCCAGCAGCCAGGGGGGGGCACCCCTCCACTTT; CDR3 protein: CASSQGGAPLHF
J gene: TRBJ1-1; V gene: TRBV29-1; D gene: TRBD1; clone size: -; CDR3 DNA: TGCAGCGTTTCAGGGGGCGTCTTCACTGAAGCTTTCTTT; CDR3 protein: CSVSGGVFTEAFF
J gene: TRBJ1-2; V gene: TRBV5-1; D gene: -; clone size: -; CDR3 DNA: TGCGCCAGCAGCTTGGCCGGAGACAAGTCTAACTATGGCTACACCTTC; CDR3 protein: CASSLAGDKSNYGYTF
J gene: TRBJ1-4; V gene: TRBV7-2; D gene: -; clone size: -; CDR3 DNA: TGTGCCAGCAGCTTAGTTGGCCAGCAGAATGAAAAACTGTTTTTT; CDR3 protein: CASSLVGQQNEKLFF
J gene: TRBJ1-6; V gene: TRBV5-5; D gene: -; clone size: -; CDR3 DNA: TGTGCCAGCATAAAAAACTGGGAGGGTGATTCACCCCTCCACTTT; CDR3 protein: CASIKNWEGDSPLHF
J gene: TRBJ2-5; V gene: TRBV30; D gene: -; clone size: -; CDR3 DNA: TGTGCCTGGAGTGTTCGACGGACCCAAGAGACCCAGTACTTC; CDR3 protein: CAWSVRRTQETQYF
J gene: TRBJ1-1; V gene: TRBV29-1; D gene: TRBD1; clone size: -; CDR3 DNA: TGCAGCGTTGAAGATCTCAACAGGGGAGGTACTGAAGCTTTCTTT; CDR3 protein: CSVEDLNRGGTEAFF
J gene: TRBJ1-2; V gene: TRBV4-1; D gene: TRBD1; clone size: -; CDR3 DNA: TGCGCCAGCAGCCAGGGGACAGCGCCGAATGGCTACACCTTC; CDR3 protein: CASSQGTAPNGYTF
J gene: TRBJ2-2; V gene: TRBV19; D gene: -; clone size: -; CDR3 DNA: TGTGCCAGTAGATCCATCCCGGAGGTCACCGGGGAGCTGTTTTTT; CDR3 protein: CASRSIPEVTGELFF
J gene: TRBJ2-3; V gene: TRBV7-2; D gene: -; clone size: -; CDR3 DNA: TGTGCCAGCAGCCGCCGAAGCCAGGGGACTTCCACAGATACGCAGTATTTT; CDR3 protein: CASSRRSQGTSTDTQYF
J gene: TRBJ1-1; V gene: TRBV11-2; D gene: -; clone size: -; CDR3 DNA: TGTGCCAGCAGCTTTTTGGGCTCGGGTGAAGCTTTCTTT; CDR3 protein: CASSFLGSGEAFF
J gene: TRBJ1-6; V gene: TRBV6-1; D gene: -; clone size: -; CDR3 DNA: TGTGCCAGCAGTGAAGTAAACTCACCCCTCCACTTT; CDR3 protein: CASSEVNSPLHF
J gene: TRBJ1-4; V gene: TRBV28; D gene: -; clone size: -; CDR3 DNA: TGTGCCAGCAGTTTGACTTTAAATGAAAAACTGTTTTTT; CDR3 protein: CASSLTLNEKLFF
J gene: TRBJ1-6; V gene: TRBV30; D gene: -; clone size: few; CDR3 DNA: TGTGCCTGGTCCAGGAGGGACTATAATTCACCCCTCCACTTT; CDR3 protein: CAWSRRDYNSPLHF
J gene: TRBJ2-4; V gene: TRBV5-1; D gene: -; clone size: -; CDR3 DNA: TGCGCCAGCAGCTTGGAGGGCAGTGTAGCCAAAAACATTCAGTACTTC; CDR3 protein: CASSLEGSVAKNIQYF
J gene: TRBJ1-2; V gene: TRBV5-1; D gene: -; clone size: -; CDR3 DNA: TGCGCCAGCAGCTTGACTGGGAATGGCTACACCTTC; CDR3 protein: CASSLTGNGYTF
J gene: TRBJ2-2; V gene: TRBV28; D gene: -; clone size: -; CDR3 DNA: TGTGCCAGCAGGCGCCAGGTTCGCACCGGGGAGCTGTTTTTT; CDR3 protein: CASRRQVRTGELFF
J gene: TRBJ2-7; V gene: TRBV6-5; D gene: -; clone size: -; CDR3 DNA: TGTGCCAGCAGTTGGGGGTACGAGCAGTACTTC; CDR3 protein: CASSWGYEQYF
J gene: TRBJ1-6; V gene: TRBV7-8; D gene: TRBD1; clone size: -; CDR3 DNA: TGTGCCAGCAGCTTAGTGGGACAGGGGGCGCGAGGGTCACCCCTCCACTTT; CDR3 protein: CASSLVGQGARGSPLHF
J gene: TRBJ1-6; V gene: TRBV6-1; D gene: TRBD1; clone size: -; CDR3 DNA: TGTGCCAGCACCCTAGACAGGGGTACGCTCCCCCTCCACTTT; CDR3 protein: CASTLDRGTLPLHF
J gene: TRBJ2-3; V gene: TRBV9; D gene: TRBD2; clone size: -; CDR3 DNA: TGTGCCAGCAGCGTAGAGTCTAGCGGGGTAACAGATACGCAGTATTTT; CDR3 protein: CASSVESSGVTDTQYF
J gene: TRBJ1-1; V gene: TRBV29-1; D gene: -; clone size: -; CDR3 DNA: TGCAGCGTCCCAGGGTCGGCGAGCACTGAAGCTTTCTTT; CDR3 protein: CSVPGSASTEAFF
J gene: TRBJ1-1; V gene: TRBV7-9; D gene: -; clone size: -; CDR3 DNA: TGTGCCAGCAGCCCTCCGGGGGCGCAAGCTTTCTTT; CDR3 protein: CASSPPGAQAFF
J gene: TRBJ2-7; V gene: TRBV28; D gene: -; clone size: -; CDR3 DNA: TGTGCCAGCAACACGGTCGCCTACGAGCAGTACTTC; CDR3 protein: CASNTVAYEQYF
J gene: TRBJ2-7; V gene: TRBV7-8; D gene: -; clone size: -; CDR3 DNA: TGTGCCAGCAGGAGGGGCACTGTCTCCTACGAGCAGTACTTC; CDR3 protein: CASRRGTVSYEQYF
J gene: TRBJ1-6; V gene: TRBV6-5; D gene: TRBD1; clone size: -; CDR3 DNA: TGTGCCAGCAGTTACTCGAGGGGGACAGGGCGATCACCCCTCCACTTT; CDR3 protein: CASSYSRGTGRSPLHF
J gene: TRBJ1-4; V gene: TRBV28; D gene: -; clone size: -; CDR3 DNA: TGTGCCAGCAGTTTTGGAGGGGGAATTATTAATGAAAAACTGTTTTTT; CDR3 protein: CASSFGGGIINEKLFF
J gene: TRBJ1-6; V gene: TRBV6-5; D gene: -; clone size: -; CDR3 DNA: TGTGCCAGCAGCCCTTCGCGTAACGATTCACCCCTCCACTTT; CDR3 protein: CASSPSRNDSPLHF
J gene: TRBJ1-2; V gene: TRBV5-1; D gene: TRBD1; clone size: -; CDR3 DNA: TGCGCCAGCAGCTTGGGGGCCCAGGGGGTAGGCTACACCTTC; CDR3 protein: CASSLGAQGVGYTF
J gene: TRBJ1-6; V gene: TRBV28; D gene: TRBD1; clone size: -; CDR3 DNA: TGTGCCAGCGGCCTACCCGGGACAGATGGAACCGTCTATAATTCACCCCTCCACTTT; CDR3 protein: CASGLPGTDGTVYNSPLHF
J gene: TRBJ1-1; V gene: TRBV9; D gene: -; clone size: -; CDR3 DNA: TGTGCCAGCAGCGTTCTGACAGAGAACACTGAAGCTTTCTTT; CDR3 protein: CASSVLTENTEAFF
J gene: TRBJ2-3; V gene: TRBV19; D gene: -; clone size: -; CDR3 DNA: TGTGCCAGTAGTAACCCGGGACAAGTGTCCACGCAGTATTTT; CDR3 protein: CASSNPGQVSTQYF
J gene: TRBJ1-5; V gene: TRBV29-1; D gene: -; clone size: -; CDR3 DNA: TGCAGCGTTGGGCATCAGCCCCAGCATTTT; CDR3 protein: CSVGHQPQHF
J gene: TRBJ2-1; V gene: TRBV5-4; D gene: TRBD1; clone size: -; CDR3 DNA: TGTGCCAGCAGACCCCAGGACAGGTACAATGAGCAGTTCTTC; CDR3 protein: CASRPQDRYNEQFF